This passage covers 7 T cell receptor beta chains from one sample sequenced in a study of radiation and T cells in renal cell carcinoma. Some clones are missing from TCRdb's copy, which holds only in-frame ones; the method was immunoSEQ multiplex PCR. The sample carries fewer than 15,000 clones, around 30% recorded once. Treatment noted: 15 Gy SBRT to primary tumor, nephrectomy 4 weeks later. Sequencing used tumor tissue, obtained from a patient whose treatment included radiotherapy and nephrectomy. The receptor set was obtained from a man aged 60 to 75 with renal cell carcinoma.

The rearrangement links TRBV30 to TRBJ1-3; no reliable D call. The ends were cut back, 5 bases at V and 4 bases at J, with 12 bases in the middle. This CDR3 is 13 amino acids long. The germline gives CDR1 GTSNPN, CDR2 SVGIG (reference sequence). CDR3 amino acids: CAWQRVPGNTIYF. Written as DNA, the CDR3 is TGTGCCTGGCAGAGGGTCCCCGGAAACACCATATATTTT.

The genes are TRBV29-1 and TRBJ1-2; D unclear. CDR1 SQVTM and CDR2 ANQGSEA come from the germline V gene. The CDR3 sequence is 13 residues long. Trimming removed 5 bases at V and 7 bases at J, with 17 bases between. The CDR3 loop reads CSVSPQADSGYTF. CDR3 nucleotide sequence: TGCAGCGTTTCGCCCCAAGCCGACTCTGGCTACACCTTC. The full variable domain, its missing parts supplied by reference TRBV29-1 and TRBJ1-2, is SAVISQKPSRDICQRGTSLTIQCQVDSQVTMMFWYRQQPGQSLTLIATANQGSEATYESGFVIDKFPISRPNLTFSTLTVSNMSPEDSSIYLCSVSPQADSGYTFGSGTRLTVV.

The chain combines TRBV29-1 with TRBJ2-1; unclear D gene. Trimming took off 3 bases at V and 4 bases at J, with 10 bases between the two ends. The CDR3 length is 13 residues. The germline CDR1 and CDR2 sequences are SQVTM and ANQGSEA. CDR3 in DNA: TGCAGCGTTGACGACAACAGATACAATGAGCAGTTCTTC. Its protein product is CSVDDNRYNEQFF.

This CDR3 is CASSQGQGGDTGELFF. CDR3 coding DNA: TGTGCCAGCAGCCAAGGACAGGGTGGGGACACCGGGGAGCTGTTTTTT. The rearrangement uses TRBV4-2 and TRBJ2-2; the match to TRBD1 covers 7 bases. CDR3 size: 16 residues. V lost 1 base, J lost 3 bases, and 5 bases stayed unmatched. Germline-derived CDR1 and CDR2 are LGHNA and YNFKEQ.

In its sample, this clone was seen a few times. The V and J genes are TRBV9 and TRBJ1-6; TRBD1 matches 7 bases. Germline V gene lookup returns CDR1 SGDLS and CDR2 YYNGEE. Unmatched junction bases numbered 8, after V lost 1 base and J lost 7 bases. The CDR3 consists of 16 residues. In nucleotides, the CDR3 is TGTGCCAGCAGCGTACAGGGGGTAGTTGGAAATTCACCCCTCCACTTT. Its translation: CASSVQGVVGNSPLHF.

The V call is TRBV2, the J call TRBJ1-1, with a possible D match to TRBD1 (6 bases). CDR3 length: 13 amino acids. Germline-derived CDR1 and CDR2 are SNHLY and FYNNEI. Trimming took off 7 bases at V and 6 bases at J, with 15 bases between the two ends. The CDR3 DNA sequence: TGTGCCAGCACTTACAGGGTTGAGGCTGAAGCTTTCTTT. Residues: CASTYRVEAEAFF. Full variable domain (rest looked up from reference TRBV2 and TRBJ1-1): EPEVTQTPSHQVTQMGQEVILRCVPISNHLYFYWYRQILGQKVEFLVSFYNNEISEKSEIFDDQFSVERPDGSNFTLKIRSTKLEDSAMYFCASTYRVEAEAFFGQGTRLTVV.

This clone was detected ten times or more. The rearrangement links TRBV30 to TRBJ1-1; TRBD1 might be the D (6 bases). CDR1 GTSNPN and CDR2 SVGIG come from the germline V gene (reference sequence). The V gene lost 1 base and the J gene lost 6 bases, with 12 bases spanning the gap. The CDR3 has 13 residues. The CDR3 DNA reads as TGTGCCTGGAGTGGAACAGGGAAGCCTGAAGCTTTCTTT. Protein product: CAWSGTGKPEAFF.